This TCR beta chain appears in the sequencing data of a study of vaccination and CD4 T cells after COVID-19. About the study: Culture controls were given either a CEFX pool, an HIV-1 Nef pool, or no peptide.

As for treatment: roughly nine-day PBMC culture with coronavirus spike peptide pools or control peptides (ViraFEST assay). Broader study findings: Going from approximately 21 to 38, median SARS-CoV-2-reactive clonotypes did not rise significantly.

The CDR3 contains 15 residues. Per the germline V gene, CDR1 is MNHEY and CDR2 is SVGAGI. The V segment lost 0 bases and the J segment 8 bases; nucleotides outside the gene matches: 9. Regarding this clonotype: The antigen is not known.

Sequencing of the DNA from cultured CD4+ T cells was carried out with the Oncomine TCR Beta short-read assay. MiXCR, run by TCRdb on the PCR reads, gives a single entry per CDR3 protein. The sample lists 10,000 to 15,000 distinct CDR3 sequences, approximately 63% occurring once. The sequenced material came from CD4+ T cells from blood, cultured in vitro. The TCR sequence derives from a human donor who had recovered from COVID-19. V gene TRBV6-5 combines with J gene TRBJ1-1, with 7 nucleotides matching TRBD1. The CDR3 DNA reads TGTGCCAGCAGTTACTCGAAGGGACAGTTACTCGAAGCTTTCTTT. This codes for CASSYSKGQLLEAFF.